The 23 T cell receptor beta chains in this list originate from one sample, sequenced in a study of blood T cell repertoires in COVID-19. This table comes from immunoSEQ multiplex PCR, and its TCRdb copy is limited to in-frame clones, with some not included. The sample lists about 190,000 clones, 70% to 90% occurring once. The sample consisted of peripheral blood. The receptors stem from a man in his fifties or sixties with active or convalescent COVID-19.

The chain joins TRBV10-3 to TRBJ1-2; D uncertain. The germline V gene encodes CDR1 ENHRY and CDR2 SYGVKD. Trimming shortened V by 6 bases and J by 0 bases, and 17 bases separated the two germline ends. The CDR3 loop spans 16 amino acids. In DNA form, the CDR3 reads TGTGCCATCAGAGCCATGAATCTCGCCGCTAACTATGGCTACACCTTC. This encodes CAIRAMNLAANYGYTF.

J is TRBJ2-7 and V is TRBV9; 7 positions match TRBD1. V shed 0 bases and J 3 bases; nucleotides not matched to a gene: 6. CDR1 is SGDLS and CDR2 is YYNGEE in the germline V gene. This CDR3 contains 15 residues. CDR3 amino acids: CASSVGQGTYYEQYF. The CDR3, as DNA: TGTGCCAGCAGCGTAGGACAGGGCACCTACTACGAGCAGTACTTC.

This chain connects TRBV7-9 to TRBJ2-5, with D possibly TRBD1 on 5 matching bases. The CDR3 covers 14 residues. Trimming left V 0 bases short and J 2 bases short, with 7 bases between. CDR1 SEHNR and CDR2 FQNEAQ come from the germline V gene (reference sequence). Here the CDR3 reads CASSLAWTQETQYF. The CDR3 DNA follows: TGTGCCAGCAGCTTAGCGTGGACACAAGAGACCCAGTACTTC.

The chain has TRBV7-6 and TRBJ1-3, with 10 bases identical to TRBD1. This CDR3 is built from 17 residues. V lost 5 bases to trimming and J lost 1 base; unmatched junction nucleotides: 8. The germline gives CDR1 SGHVS, CDR2 FNYEAQ. Written as DNA, the CDR3 is TGTGCCAGCAGCCGGATGGCGGGACAGGGGTCTGGAAACACCATATATTTT. It specifies CASSRMAGQGSGNTIYF.

The rearrangement links TRBV5-6 to TRBJ2-5; TRBD1 agrees at 8 bases. Germline V gene lookup returns CDR1 SGHDT and CDR2 YYEEEE. CDR3 length equals 15 residues. Trimming at V came to 3 bases and at J to 3 bases, leaving 7 bases not matched to a gene. The CDR3 region is CASSSTRTGKETQYF. CDR3 coding DNA: TGTGCCAGCAGCTCAACGAGGACAGGGAAAGAGACCCAGTACTTC.

The V gene is TRBV6-1, the J gene TRBJ2-2, with a possible D match to TRBD2 (6 bases). The ends were cut back, 2 bases at V and 8 bases at J, with 15 bases in the middle. The CDR3 runs to 15 residues. Germline V CDR1 and CDR2: MNHNS, SASEGT. The CDR3 is CASSETLALGGELFF. CDR3 bases: TGTGCCAGCAGTGAAACACTAGCTCTTGGTGGGGAGCTGTTTTTT.

The chain joins TRBV2 to TRBJ2-3; a weak D match, TRBD2 (6 bases). From germline, CDR1 is SNHLY and CDR2 FYNNEI. Trimming removed 8 bases at V and 5 bases at J, with 8 bases between. The CDR3 has 11 residues. The CDR3 sequence: CASGGRDTQYF. CDR3 DNA: TGTGCCAGCGGGGGGAGAGATACGCAGTATTTT.

This chain uses TRBV5-8 with TRBJ2-6, with D uncertain. V lost 4 bases and J 0 bases, leaving 8 bases between the germline ends. This CDR3 has 15 amino acids. CDR1 and CDR2 (germline): SGHTS, YDEGEE. The CDR3 loop reads CASSIELSGANVLTF. The CDR3 DNA reads TGTGCCAGCAGCATCGAGCTCTCTGGGGCCAACGTCCTGACTTTC.

The V call is TRBV30, the J call TRBJ1-1; 8 bases are a match to TRBD1. The CDR3 sequence is 12 residues long. Germline V gives CDR1 GTSNPN, CDR2 SVGIG (reference sequence). V shed 8 bases and J 6 bases; nucleotides not matched to a gene: 8. Here the CDR3 reads CANRGQGSEAFF. The CDR3 bases are TGTGCCAACCGAGGACAGGGTTCTGAAGCTTTCTTT.

In this sample, this clone turned up once. This chain uses TRBV11-2 with TRBJ1-2; no definite D call. Germline values: CDR1 SGHAT, CDR2 FQNNGV. The CDR3 extends over 13 amino acids. Between the trimmed V and J ends, which lost 2 bases and 4 bases, there was a span of 8 bases. CDR3 DNA sequence: TGTGCCAGCAGCTTAAATCAGGCCTATGGCTACACCTTC. The encoded protein is CASSLNQAYGYTF.

CDR3 amino acids: CASSPQGSNQPQHF. As DNA, the CDR3 is TGTGCCAGCAGTCCTCAGGGGAGCAATCAGCCCCAGCATTTT. The J gene is TRBJ1-5, the V gene TRBV27, with D possibly TRBD1 on 6 matching bases. Between the trimmed V and J ends, which lost 5 bases and 1 base, there was a span of 9 bases. Germline V gives CDR1 MNHEY, CDR2 SMNVEV (reference sequence). The length of the CDR3 is 14 residues.

The chain has TRBV7-2 and TRBJ1-5; D uncertain. V lost 5 bases to trimming and J lost 4 bases, with 9 bases between them. This CDR3 is built from 13 residues. Germline values: CDR1 SGHTA, CDR2 FQGNSA. This chain's CDR3 is CASSDTGNQPQHF. CDR3 DNA: TGTGCCAGCAGCGATACGGGGAATCAGCCCCAGCATTTT.

The chain has TRBV9 and TRBJ2-3, with 10 bases that match TRBD2. This CDR3 contains 15 residues. CDR1 and CDR2 (germline): SGDLS, YYNGEE. Trimming removed 2 bases from V and 2 bases from J; junction bases left unmatched: 2. CDR3 protein: CASSVGLADTDTQYF. The CDR3 bases are TGTGCCAGCAGCGTCGGACTAGCGGACACAGATACGCAGTATTTT. The complete variable domain, with remaining parts taken from reference TRBV9 and TRBJ2-3, reads DSGVTQTPKHLITATGQRVTLRCSPRSGDLSVYWYQQSLDQGLQFLIQYYNGEERAKGNILERFSAQQFPDLHSELNLSSLELGDSALYFCASSVGLADTDTQYFGPGTRLTVL.

The rearrangement joins TRBV10-1 to TRBJ2-3; TRBD2 might be the D (7 bases). Germline CDR1 WNHNN, CDR2 SYGVQD (reference sequence). CDR3 length: 14 residues. The ends were cut back, 5 bases at V and 2 bases at J, with 11 bases in the middle. CDR3: CASSLGGPTDTQYF. CDR3 nucleotides: TGCGCCAGCAGTCTGGGGGGGCCCACAGATACGCAGTATTTT.

This clone was observed many times. This sequence joins TRBV2 and TRBJ1-6; 7 nucleotides line up with TRBD1. CDR1 is SNHLY, CDR2 FYNNEI, per germline. The J segment lost 5 bases and the V segment lost 6 bases, leaving 7 bases of the junction unmatched. The CDR3 extends over 15 amino acids. CDR3 DNA sequence: TGTGCCAGCAGGAAAACAGGGGAGAATAATTCACCCCTCCACTTT. This translates into CASRKTGENNSPLHF.

A few counts support this clone. The chain combines TRBV9 with TRBJ2-5, with D perhaps matching TRBD2 (5 bases). Between the trimmed V and J ends, which lost 0 bases and 4 bases, there was a span of 13 bases. CDR3 length: 15 residues. The germline V gene has CDR1 SGDLS and CDR2 YYNGEE. Written as DNA, the CDR3 is TGTGCCAGCAGCGTAGCGCTCTCCGAGGGAGAGACCCAGTACTTC. Its translation: CASSVALSEGETQYF. The entire variable domain, with the rest obtained from reference TRBV9 and TRBJ2-5, is as follows: DSGVTQTPKHLITATGQRVTLRCSPRSGDLSVYWYQQSLDQGLQFLIQYYNGEERAKGNILERFSAQQFPDLHSELNLSSLELGDSALYFCASSVALSEGETQYFGPGTRLLVL.

The CDR3 loop is CASSQAQGAIVSGYTF. CDR3 DNA: TGCGCCAGCAGCCAAGCTCAGGGGGCGATTGTGAGTGGCTACACCTTC. V and J are TRBV4-1 and TRBJ1-2, with 8 bases matching TRBD1. The V and J ends lost 1 base and 7 bases, in that order; junction bases with no gene match: 11. Per germline, CDR1 MGHRA and CDR2 YSYEKL. The CDR3 is made up of 16 amino acids.

This rearrangement joins TRBV4-2 to TRBJ2-2; 9 nucleotides line up with TRBD2. Germline V gene data show CDR1 as LGHNA and CDR2 as YNFKEQ. The CDR3 has 16 residues. Trimming took 7 bases from V and 7 from J; bases not matched to a gene: 13. The CDR3 is CASTPSAGGQNGELFF. The CDR3 nucleotides read TGTGCCAGCACCCCTTCCGCGGGGGGGCAAAACGGGGAGCTGTTTTTT.

This chain connects TRBV5-1 to TRBJ2-6; 9 bases fit TRBD1. Trimming removed 3 bases from V and 0 bases from J; junction bases left unmatched: 4. Germline CDR1 reads SGHRS; CDR2 reads YFSETQ. The CDR3 runs to 17 residues. The CDR3 DNA reads as TGCGCCAGCAGCTCCGGACAGGGGCTCTCTGGGGCCAACGTCCTGACTTTC. Its protein product is CASSSGQGLSGANVLTF. Drawing the rest from reference TRBV5-1 and TRBJ2-6, the complete variable domain is KAGVTQTPRYLIKTRGQQVTLSCSPISGHRSVSWYQQTPGQGLQFLFEYFSETQRNKGNFPGRFSGRQFSNSRSEMNVSTLELGDSALYLCASSSGQGLSGANVLTFGAGSRLTVL.

This clone was counted a single time. CDR3 sequence: CATSDLLLRCFSGQGQETQYF. The DNA of the CDR3 is TGTGCCACCAGTGATTTGCTTCTTCGTTGTTTTTCGGGACAGGGTCAAGAGACCCAGTACTTC. The chain recombines TRBV24-1 with TRBJ2-5; 9 bases map to TRBD1. Germline trimming cut 0 bases from V and 2 bases from J; bases unmatched to any gene: 18. Looked up from germline, CDR1 is KGHDR and CDR2 is SFDVKD. The CDR3 is 21 amino acids.

The chain uses TRBV7-2 and TRBJ1-6; 9 bases match TRBD1. V shed 6 bases, J shed 14 bases, and the junction held 11 bases outside the gene matches. Germline CDR1 SGHTA, CDR2 FQGNSA. CDR3 length equals 14 residues. The CDR3, as DNA: TGTGCCAGCAGTCCCGGGACAGGGAGTTCTTCCCTCCACTTT. This encodes CASSPGTGSSSLHF.

The chain carries TRBV18 and TRBJ1-2, with D uncertain. The V end lost 1 base, the J end lost 5 bases, and 14 bases lay between the germline ends. This CDR3 spans 15 amino acids. Germline V lookup: CDR1 KGHSH, CDR2 LQKENI. The CDR3 bases are TGTGCCAGCTCACCACAACAAGACACGGTGTATGGCTACACCTTC. This encodes CASSPQQDTVYGYTF.

The rearrangement links TRBV19 to TRBJ1-2; D possibly corresponds to TRBD1 (5 bases). V was cut by 5 bases and J by 7 bases, with 14 bases left in between. From germline, CDR1 is LNHDA and CDR2 SQIVND (reference sequence). The CDR3 loop spans 13 amino acids. The CDR3 loop reads CASSPDSLAGYTF. CDR3 in DNA: TGTGCCAGTAGTCCTGACAGTTTGGCTGGCTACACCTTC.